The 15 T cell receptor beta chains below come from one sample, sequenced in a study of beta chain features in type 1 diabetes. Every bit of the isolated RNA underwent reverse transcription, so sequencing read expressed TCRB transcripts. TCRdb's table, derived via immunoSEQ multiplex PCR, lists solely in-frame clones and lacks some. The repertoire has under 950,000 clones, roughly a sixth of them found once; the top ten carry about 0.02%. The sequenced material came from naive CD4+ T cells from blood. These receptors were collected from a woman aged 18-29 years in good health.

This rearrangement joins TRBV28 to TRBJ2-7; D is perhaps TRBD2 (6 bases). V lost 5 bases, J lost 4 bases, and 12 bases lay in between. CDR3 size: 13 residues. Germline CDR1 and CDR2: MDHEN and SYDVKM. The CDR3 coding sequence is TGTGCCAGCAGTCCGGGAGACGGGTACGAGCAGTACTTC. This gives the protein CASSPGDGYEQYF.

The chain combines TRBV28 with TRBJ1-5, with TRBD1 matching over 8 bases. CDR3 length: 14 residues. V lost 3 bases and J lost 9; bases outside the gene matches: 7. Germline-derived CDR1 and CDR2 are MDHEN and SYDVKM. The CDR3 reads CASSLPGGFGPQHF. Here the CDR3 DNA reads TGTGCCAGCAGTTTGCCAGGGGGCTTTGGGCCCCAGCATTTT. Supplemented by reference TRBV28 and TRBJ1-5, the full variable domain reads DVKVTQSSRYLVKRTGEKVFLECVQDMDHENMFWYRQDPGLGLRLIYFSYDVKMKEKGDIPEGYSVSREKKERFSLILESASTNQTSMYLCASSLPGGFGPQHFGDGTRLSIL.

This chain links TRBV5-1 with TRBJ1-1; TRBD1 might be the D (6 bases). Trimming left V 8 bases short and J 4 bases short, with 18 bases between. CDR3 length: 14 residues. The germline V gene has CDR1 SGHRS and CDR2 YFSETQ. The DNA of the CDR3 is TGCGCCAGTGCACAGAACAGGGAATCCACTGAAGCTTTCTTT. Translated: CASAQNRESTEAFF.

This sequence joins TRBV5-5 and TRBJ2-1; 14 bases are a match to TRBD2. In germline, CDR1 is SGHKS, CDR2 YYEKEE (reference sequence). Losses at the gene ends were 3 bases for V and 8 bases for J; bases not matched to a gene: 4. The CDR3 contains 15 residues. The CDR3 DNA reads TGTGCCAGCAGCTGGGGGACTAGCGGGAGTTATGAGCAGTTCTTC. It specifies CASSWGTSGSYEQFF.

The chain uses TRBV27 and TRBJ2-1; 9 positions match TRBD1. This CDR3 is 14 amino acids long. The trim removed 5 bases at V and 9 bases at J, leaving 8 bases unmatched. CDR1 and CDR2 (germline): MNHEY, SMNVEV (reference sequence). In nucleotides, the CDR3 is TGTGCCAGCAGTCAGGACAGGGGAATTAGTGAGCAGTTCTTC. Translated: CASSQDRGISEQFF.

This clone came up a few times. The CDR3 here is CASSLETSGYEQYF. The CDR3 DNA reads as TGTGCCAGCAGCTTAGAGACTAGTGGCTACGAGCAGTACTTC. The chain recombines TRBV5-4 with TRBJ2-7, with D maybe TRBD2 (6 bases). This CDR3 spans 14 amino acids. Per germline, CDR1 SGHNT and CDR2 YYREEE (reference sequence). With 2 bases removed from V and 3 bases from J, the gap between germline ends came to 12 bases.

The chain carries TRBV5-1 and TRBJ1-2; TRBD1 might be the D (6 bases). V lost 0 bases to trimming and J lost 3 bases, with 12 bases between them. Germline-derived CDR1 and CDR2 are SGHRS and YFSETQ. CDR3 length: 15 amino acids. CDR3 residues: CASSLVGAGDYGYTF. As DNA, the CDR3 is TGCGCCAGCAGCTTGGTAGGGGCAGGGGACTATGGCTACACCTTC.

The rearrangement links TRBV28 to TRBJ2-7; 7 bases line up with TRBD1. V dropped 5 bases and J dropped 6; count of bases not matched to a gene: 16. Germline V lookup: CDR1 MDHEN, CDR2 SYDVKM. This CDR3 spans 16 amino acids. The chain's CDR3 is CASSPFFRQGRIEQYF. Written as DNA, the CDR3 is TGTGCCAGCAGTCCGTTTTTCCGACAGGGACGGATCGAGCAGTACTTC.

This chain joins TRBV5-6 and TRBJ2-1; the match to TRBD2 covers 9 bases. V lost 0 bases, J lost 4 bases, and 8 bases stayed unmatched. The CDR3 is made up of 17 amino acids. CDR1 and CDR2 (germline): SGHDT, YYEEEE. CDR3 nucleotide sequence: TGTGCCAGCAGCTTGGCAAAGGCGGGAGGGTTTTACAATGAGCAGTTCTTC. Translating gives CASSLAKAGGFYNEQFF.

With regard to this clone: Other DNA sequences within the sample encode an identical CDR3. The CDR3 DNA sequence: TGTGCCAGCAGCCCGAGGGGTGGCACTGAAGCTTTCTTT. Translation gives CASSPRGGTEAFF. This chain connects TRBV7-9 to TRBJ1-1, with D possibly TRBD1 on 5 matching bases. CDR3 size: 13 residues. V lost 5 bases and J 4 bases, leaving 11 bases between the germline ends. Germline CDR1 is SEHNR and CDR2 is FQNEAQ (reference sequence).

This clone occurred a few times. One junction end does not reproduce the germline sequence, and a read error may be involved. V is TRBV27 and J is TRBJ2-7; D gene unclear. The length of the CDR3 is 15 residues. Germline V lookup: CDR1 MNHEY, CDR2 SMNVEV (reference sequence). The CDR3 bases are TGTGCCAGCAGCCTCATCACCCTGACACCCGTTACTATCCCCTTC. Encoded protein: CASSLITLTPVTIPF.

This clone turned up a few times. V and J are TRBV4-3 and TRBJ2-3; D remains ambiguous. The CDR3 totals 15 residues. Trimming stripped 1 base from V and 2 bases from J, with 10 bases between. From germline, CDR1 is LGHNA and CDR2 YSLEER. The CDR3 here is CASSQALLYTDTQYF. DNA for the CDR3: TGCGCCAGCAGCCAAGCGCTACTCTACACAGATACGCAGTATTTT.

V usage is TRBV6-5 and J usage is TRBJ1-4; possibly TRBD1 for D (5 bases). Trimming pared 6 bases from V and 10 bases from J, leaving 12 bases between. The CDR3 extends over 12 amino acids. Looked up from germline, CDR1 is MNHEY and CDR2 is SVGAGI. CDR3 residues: CASSAPGGKLFF. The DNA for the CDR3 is TGTGCCAGCAGCGCTCCGGGGGGAAAACTGTTTTTT.

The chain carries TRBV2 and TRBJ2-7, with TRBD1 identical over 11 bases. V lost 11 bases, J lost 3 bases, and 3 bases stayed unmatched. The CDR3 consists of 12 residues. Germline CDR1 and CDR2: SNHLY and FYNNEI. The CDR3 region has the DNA TGTGCCTTGGGGACAGGGGGCTACGAGCAGTACTTC. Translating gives CALGTGGYEQYF. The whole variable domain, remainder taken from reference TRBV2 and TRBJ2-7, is EPEVTQTPSHQVTQMGQEVILRCVPISNHLYFYWYRQILGQKVEFLVSFYNNEISEKSEIFDDQFSVERPDGSNFTLKIRSTKLEDSAMYFCALGTGGYEQYFGPGTRLTVT.

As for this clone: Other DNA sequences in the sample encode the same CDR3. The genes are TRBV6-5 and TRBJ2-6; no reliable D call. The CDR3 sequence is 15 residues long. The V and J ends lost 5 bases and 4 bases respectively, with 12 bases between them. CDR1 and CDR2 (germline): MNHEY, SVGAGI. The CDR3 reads CASSARRGGANVLTF. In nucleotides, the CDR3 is TGTGCCAGCAGTGCCCGGCGTGGGGGGGCCAACGTCCTGACTTTC.